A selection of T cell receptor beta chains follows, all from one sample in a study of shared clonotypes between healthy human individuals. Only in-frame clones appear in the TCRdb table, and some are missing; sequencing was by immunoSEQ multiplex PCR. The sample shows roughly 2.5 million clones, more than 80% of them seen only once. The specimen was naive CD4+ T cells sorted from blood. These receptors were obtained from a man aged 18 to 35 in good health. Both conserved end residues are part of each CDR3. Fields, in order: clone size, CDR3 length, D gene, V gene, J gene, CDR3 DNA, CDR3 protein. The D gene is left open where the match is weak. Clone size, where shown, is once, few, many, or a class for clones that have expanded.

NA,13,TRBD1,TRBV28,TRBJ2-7,TGTGCCAGCAGTCCTAGGGACAGGCGCGAGCAGTACTTC,CASSPRDRREQYF
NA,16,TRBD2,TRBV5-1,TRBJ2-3,TGCGCCAGCAGCCAGAGACTAGCCACACGCACAGATACGCAGTATTTT,CASSQRLATRTDTQYF
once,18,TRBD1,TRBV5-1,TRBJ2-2,TGCGCCAGCAGCTTGGTGGGTACAAGACAGGGCGGCACCGGGGAGCTGTTTTTT,CASSLVGTRQGGTGELFF
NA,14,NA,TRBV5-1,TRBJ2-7,TGCGCCAGCAGCCAGGCGGGACAGACCTACGAGCAGTACTTC,CASSQAGQTYEQYF
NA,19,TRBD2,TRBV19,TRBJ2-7,TGTGCCAGTAGTTTGGGACTAGCGGGAGAAAAAATCCTCTCTCGCGAGCAGTACTTC,CASSLGLAGEKILSREQYF
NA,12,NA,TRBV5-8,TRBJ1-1,TGTGCCAGCAGCTTCCTGAGCACTGAAGCTTTCTTT,CASSFLSTEAFF
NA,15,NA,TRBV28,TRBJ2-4,TGTGCCAGCAGTTTATCGTTGAAGGGTAAAAACATTCAGTACTTC,CASSLSLKGKNIQYF
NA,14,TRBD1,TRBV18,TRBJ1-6,TGTGCCAGCTCACGTGGACAGGGTGGTTCACCCCTCCACTTT,CASSRGQGGSPLHF
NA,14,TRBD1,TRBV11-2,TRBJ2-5,TGTGCCAGCAGCCCGGGACAGGGTGGTGAGACCCAGTACTTC,CASSPGQGGETQYF
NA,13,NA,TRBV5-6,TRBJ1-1,TGTGCCAGCAGCTTGTTAGGTGAATATGAAGCTTTCTTT,CASSLLGEYEAFF